The T cell receptor (beta chain) described here comes from a study of T cell responses to AZD1222 COVID-19 vaccine. Produced via immunoSEQ multiplex PCR; TCRdb's table is partial and in-frame only. The table includes about 200,000 clones, roughly 90% detected once. This clonotype was obtained from an adult who received the AZD1222 COVID-19 vaccine. Sequences were derived from peripheral blood, sampled 28 days after the second AZD1222 dose.

In DNA form, the CDR3 reads TGCGCCAGCAGCCGCGAGGGGGAGCGCACAGATACGCAGTATTTT. Protein sequence: CASSREGERTDTQYF. The chain couples TRBV5-1 to TRBJ2-3, with D maybe TRBD1 (6 bases). Germline CDR1 reads SGHRS; CDR2 reads YFSETQ. V lost 4 bases, J lost 1 base, and 13 bases lay in between. The CDR3 covers 15 residues.